This T cell receptor (beta chain) comes out of a study of blood T cells in healthy people across ages. Study summary: Template-switching capture recovered about one barcoded beta molecule per two T cells.

The CDR3 covers 13 residues. Germline loops: CDR1 DFQATT, CDR2 SNEGSKA (reference sequence). V shed 5 bases, J shed 6 bases, and the junction held 8 bases outside the gene matches. Together with a sample-barcoded 5' primer, a J-beta primer mix was included in a second PCR lasting 7 to 11 cycles. TCRdb ran MiXCR on the 5' RACE reads and lists one entry per CDR3 protein. In the table there are some 930,000 distinct CDR3 sequences, roughly 29% of which are singletons. This clonotype was observed a few times. The data also belong to a second study, concerning T cells of mothers and their children.

The chain recombines TRBV20-1 with TRBJ2-3; 7 bases are shared with TRBD2. The clonotype comes from a woman aged 40 to 49 in good health. The sample consisted of blood. The CDR3 reads CSARDGGGDTQYF. The CDR3 DNA sequence: TGCAGTGCTCGGGACGGGGGAGGGGATACGCAGTATTTT.